The following is a T cell receptor (beta chain) sequence with its context. This sample stems from a study of blood T cell repertoires in COVID-19. Turning to the study itself: From T cells, B-cell-depleted T cells, or PBMCs came the material, which was cDNA or gDNA.

Generated by immunoSEQ multiplex PCR, the TCRdb table keeps only in-frame clones and is missing some. This table has 200,000 to 300,000 clones, about 85% appearing once. Sequencing used peripheral blood. This clonotype was sampled from a man aged 55 to 70 with acute or convalescent COVID-19.

The CDR3 nucleotides read TGTGCCAGTAGCCCCGGACAGCAATACGAGCAGTACTTC. Translated, it gives CASSPGQQYEQYF. The chain recombines TRBV19 with TRBJ2-7, with D possibly being TRBD1 (6 bases). The CDR3 is made up of 13 amino acids. CDR1 is LNHDA, CDR2 SQIVND, per germline (reference sequence). Trimming removed 6 bases at V and 4 bases at J, with 13 bases between. Using reference TRBV19 and TRBJ2-7 for the parts outside the CDR3, the full variable domain is DGGITQSPKYLFRKEGQNVTLSCEQNLNHDAMYWYRQDPGQGLRLIYYSQIVNDFQKGDIAEGYSVSREKKESFPLTVTSAQKNPTAFYLCASSPGQQYEQYFGPGTRLTVT.